This TCR beta chain was recovered during a study of blood T cell repertoires in COVID-19. Study context: Sources were T cells, B-cell-depleted T cells, or PBMCs; the material itself was cDNA or gDNA.

Germline CDR1 MDHEN, CDR2 SYDVKM. The CDR3 contains 11 residues. Trimming cost V 10 bases and J 7 bases, with 13 bases left between them. Clones were read by immunoSEQ multiplex PCR, and TCRdb kept only the in-frame ones, dropping some. The sample consists of around 260,000 clones, approximately 89% of them appearing once. The TCR originated in a woman between 70 and 85 years old with COVID-19, enrolled during active disease. This sequence joins TRBV28 and TRBJ1-2; D gene unclear. Sequencing was performed on peripheral blood. CDR3 in amino acids: CATSGSSGYTF. CDR3 DNA sequence: TGTGCCACCTCGGGGAGCAGTGGCTACACCTTC.